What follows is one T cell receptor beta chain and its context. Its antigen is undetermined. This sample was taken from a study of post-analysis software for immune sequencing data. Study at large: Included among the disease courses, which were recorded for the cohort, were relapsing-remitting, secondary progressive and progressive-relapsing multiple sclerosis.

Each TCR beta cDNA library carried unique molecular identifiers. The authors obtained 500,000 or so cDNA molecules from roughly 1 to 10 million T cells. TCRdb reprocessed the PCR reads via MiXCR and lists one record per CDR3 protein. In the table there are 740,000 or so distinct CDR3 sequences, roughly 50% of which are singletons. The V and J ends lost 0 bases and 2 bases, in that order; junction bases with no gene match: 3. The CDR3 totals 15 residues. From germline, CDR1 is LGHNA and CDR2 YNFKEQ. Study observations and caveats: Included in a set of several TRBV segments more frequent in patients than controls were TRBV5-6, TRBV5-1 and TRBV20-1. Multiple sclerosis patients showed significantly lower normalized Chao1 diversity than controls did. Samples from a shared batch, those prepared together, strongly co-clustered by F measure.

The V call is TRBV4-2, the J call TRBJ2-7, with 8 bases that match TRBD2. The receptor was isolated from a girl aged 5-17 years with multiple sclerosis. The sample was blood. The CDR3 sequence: CASSQEAGGPYEQYF. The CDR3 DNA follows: TGTGCCAGCAGCCAAGAGGCGGGGGGCCCCTACGAGCAGTACTTC.